A selection of T cell receptor beta chains follows, all from one sample in a study of Ad26.COV2.S vaccination and SARS-CoV-2 variants. Measured with immunoSEQ multiplex PCR; TCRdb has only the in-frame clones, and not every one. The table has about 370,000 clones, more than 85% seen once. The material was peripheral blood, obtained in a trial of Ad26.COV2.S vaccine versus placebo. These TCRs come from a person between 18 and 65 years old who received the Ad26.COV2.S COVID-19 vaccine or a placebo. Both conserved end residues are part of each CDR3. Each record gives: V gene, D gene, clone size, J gene, CDR3 protein, CDR3 DNA. A D gene is named only where the DNA matches it firmly. Clone size is given for some rows only: seen once, a few or many times, or a class if the clone is expanded.

V gene: TRBV13; D gene: -; clone size: -; J gene: TRBJ2-3; CDR3 protein: CASSPTPGTDTQYF; CDR3 DNA: TGTGCCAGCAGCCCGACCCCCGGGACAGATACGCAGTATTTT
V gene: TRBV18; D gene: -; clone size: -; J gene: TRBJ2-5; CDR3 protein: CASSPPGLQETQYF; CDR3 DNA: TGTGCCAGCTCACCACCGGGTCTCCAAGAGACCCAGTACTTC
V gene: TRBV3-1/TRBV3-2; D gene: -; clone size: -; J gene: TRBJ1-1; CDR3 protein: CASSQDLENTEAFF; CDR3 DNA: TGTGCCAGCAGCCAAGATCTCGAAAACACTGAAGCTTTCTTT
V gene: TRBV19; D gene: -; clone size: -; J gene: TRBJ2-1; CDR3 protein: CASSIEGALAAEQFF; CDR3 DNA: TGTGCCAGTAGTATAGAGGGGGCTCTAGCGGCAGAGCAGTTCTTC
V gene: TRBV15; D gene: TRBD1; clone size: -; J gene: TRBJ2-5; CDR3 protein: CATSPSRDSQETQYF; CDR3 DNA: TGTGCCACCAGCCCCTCTCGGGACAGCCAAGAGACCCAGTACTTC
V gene: TRBV7-6; D gene: -; clone size: -; J gene: TRBJ1-5; CDR3 protein: CASSLGVGNQPQHF; CDR3 DNA: TGTGCCAGCAGCTTAGGTGTTGGCAATCAGCCCCAGCATTTT
V gene: TRBV5-4; D gene: -; clone size: -; J gene: TRBJ2-7; CDR3 protein: CASSLESGVPEQYF; CDR3 DNA: TGTGCCAGCAGCTTGGAGTCGGGGGTACCCGAGCAGTACTTC
V gene: TRBV4-3; D gene: -; clone size: -; J gene: TRBJ2-7; CDR3 protein: CASSQESGGGYEQYF; CDR3 DNA: TGCGCCAGCAGCCAAGAGTCCGGGGGCGGGTACGAGCAGTACTTC
V gene: TRBV20-1; D gene: -; clone size: -; J gene: TRBJ2-7; CDR3 protein: CSASSQVGYEQYF; CDR3 DNA: TGCAGTGCTAGTTCACAGGTTGGCTACGAGCAGTACTTC
V gene: TRBV6-5; D gene: -; clone size: once; J gene: TRBJ1-3; CDR3 protein: CASSYSGEGSGNTIYF; CDR3 DNA: TGTGCCAGCAGTTACTCGGGGGAGGGCTCTGGAAACACCATATATTTT
V gene: TRBV6-5; D gene: -; clone size: -; J gene: TRBJ1-1; CDR3 protein: CASSYLSTENTEAFF; CDR3 DNA: TGTGCCAGCAGTTATTTATCGACAGAGAACACTGAAGCTTTCTTT
V gene: TRBV4-1; D gene: -; clone size: -; J gene: TRBJ1-2; CDR3 protein: CASSHPTESFDGYTF; CDR3 DNA: TGCGCCAGCAGCCATCCCACCGAATCCTTCGATGGCTACACCTTC
V gene: TRBV5-1; D gene: TRBD2; clone size: -; J gene: TRBJ2-1; CDR3 protein: CASSWTLAGDNEQFF; CDR3 DNA: TGCGCCAGCAGCTGGACACTAGCGGGGGACAATGAGCAGTTCTTC
V gene: TRBV7-9; D gene: -; clone size: -; J gene: TRBJ2-1; CDR3 protein: CASSAGGPGRNEQFF; CDR3 DNA: TGTGCCAGCAGCGCAGGAGGCCCAGGGAGAAATGAGCAGTTCTTC
V gene: TRBV10-2; D gene: -; clone size: -; J gene: TRBJ2-7; CDR3 protein: CAIHTRAYYEQYF; CDR3 DNA: TGCGCCATCCATACGAGGGCTTACTACGAGCAGTACTTC
V gene: TRBV7-2; D gene: -; clone size: -; J gene: TRBJ2-3; CDR3 protein: CASSLDASTDTQYF; CDR3 DNA: TGTGCCAGCAGCTTAGATGCGAGCACAGATACGCAGTATTTT
V gene: TRBV4-1; D gene: TRBD2; clone size: -; J gene: TRBJ2-1; CDR3 protein: CASSQDPPTRGVNEQFF; CDR3 DNA: TGCGCCAGCAGCCAAGATCCGCCAACCCGGGGGGTCAATGAGCAGTTCTTC
V gene: TRBV18; D gene: TRBD1; clone size: -; J gene: TRBJ2-1; CDR3 protein: CASSSNPQGADEQFF; CDR3 DNA: TGTGCCAGCTCATCCAACCCACAGGGGGCGGATGAGCAGTTCTTC
V gene: TRBV4-1; D gene: -; clone size: -; J gene: TRBJ1-6; CDR3 protein: CASSQLSPRGSYNSPLHF; CDR3 DNA: TGCGCCAGCAGCCAACTGAGTCCTAGGGGATCCTATAATTCACCCCTCCACTTT
V gene: TRBV6-5; D gene: -; clone size: -; J gene: TRBJ1-1; CDR3 protein: CASSYRSTANTEAFF; CDR3 DNA: TGTGCCAGCAGTTACAGATCGACAGCGAACACTGAAGCTTTCTTT
V gene: TRBV5-4; D gene: TRBD1; clone size: -; J gene: TRBJ1-1; CDR3 protein: CASSPAGGLRDTEAFF; CDR3 DNA: TGTGCCAGCAGCCCCGCAGGGGGACTACGGGACACTGAAGCTTTCTTT
V gene: TRBV5-4; D gene: -; clone size: -; J gene: TRBJ1-4; CDR3 protein: CASSLEGFNEKLFF; CDR3 DNA: TGTGCCAGCAGCTTGGAGGGGTTTAATGAAAAACTGTTTTTT
V gene: TRBV6-6; D gene: -; clone size: -; J gene: TRBJ2-1; CDR3 protein: CASRRTDSEQFF; CDR3 DNA: TGTGCCAGCAGGCGGACAGATTCTGAGCAGTTCTTC
V gene: TRBV12-3/TRBV12-4; D gene: -; clone size: -; J gene: TRBJ2-7; CDR3 protein: CASGGTVDYEQYF; CDR3 DNA: TGTGCCAGCGGGGGGACAGTCGACTACGAGCAGTACTTC
V gene: TRBV18; D gene: -; clone size: once; J gene: TRBJ2-3; CDR3 protein: CASSTLGRDTQYF; CDR3 DNA: TGTGCCAGCTCAACGCTAGGAAGGGATACGCAGTATTTT
V gene: TRBV6-5; D gene: -; clone size: -; J gene: TRBJ1-4; CDR3 protein: CASRRANEKLFF; CDR3 DNA: TGTGCCAGCAGAAGGGCTAATGAAAAACTGTTTTTT